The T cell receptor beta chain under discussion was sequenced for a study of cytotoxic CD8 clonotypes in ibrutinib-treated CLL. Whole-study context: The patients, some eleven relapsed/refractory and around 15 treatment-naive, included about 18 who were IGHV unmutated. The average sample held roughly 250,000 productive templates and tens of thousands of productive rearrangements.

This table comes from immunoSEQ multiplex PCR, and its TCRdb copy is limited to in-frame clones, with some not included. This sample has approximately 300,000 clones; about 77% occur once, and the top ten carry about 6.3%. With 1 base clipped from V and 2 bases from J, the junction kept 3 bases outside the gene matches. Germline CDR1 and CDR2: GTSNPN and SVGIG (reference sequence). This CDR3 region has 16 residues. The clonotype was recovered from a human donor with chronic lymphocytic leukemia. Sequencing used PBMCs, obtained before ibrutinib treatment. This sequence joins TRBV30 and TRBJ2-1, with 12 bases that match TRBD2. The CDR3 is CAWSGLAGDTYNEQFF. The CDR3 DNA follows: TGTGCCTGGAGTGGACTAGCGGGAGACACCTACAATGAGCAGTTCTTC.